This is a list of T cell receptor beta chains from one sample in a study of cytomegalovirus exposure and HLA in healthy donors. Measured with immunoSEQ multiplex PCR; TCRdb has only the in-frame clones, and not every one. The sample shows roughly 190,000 clones, 10% to 15% of them seen only once. The material sequenced was PBMCs. The receptors originated from a middle-aged man in good health and CMV-seropositive. The CDR3 runs from the conserved cysteine through the conserved F or W. D genes are given only for firm matches. Clone sizes are given selectively: once, few, many, or a class where the clone is expanded.

CDR3aa: CATSRVGGATQSRDTQYF
CDR3nt: TGTGCCACCAGCAGAGTTGGTGGGGCCACACAAAGTAGGGATACGCAGTATTTT
abundance: few
j_gene: TRBJ2-3
d_gene: -
v_gene: TRBV15

CDR3aa: CAWLRDSGYEQYF
CDR3nt: TGTGCCTGGCTCCGGGACAGTGGATACGAGCAGTACTTC
abundance: few
j_gene: TRBJ2-7
d_gene: TRBD1
v_gene: TRBV30

CDR3aa: CASSLGEANYGYTF
CDR3nt: TGTGCCAGCAGCTTAGGGGAAGCTAACTATGGCTACACCTTC
abundance: once
j_gene: TRBJ1-2
d_gene: -
v_gene: TRBV5-6

CDR3aa: CASSQRARGKGDTQYF
CDR3nt: TGTGCCAGCAGCCAACGGGCCAGGGGAAAGGGAGATACGCAGTATTTT
abundance: -
j_gene: TRBJ2-3
d_gene: -
v_gene: TRBV14

CDR3aa: CASSGNGGNEQYF
CDR3nt: TGTGCCAGCAGTGGCAACGGGGGAAACGAGCAGTACTTC
abundance: few
j_gene: TRBJ2-7
d_gene: -
v_gene: TRBV2

CDR3aa: CASSPGLAGGQETQYF
CDR3nt: TGTGCCAGCAGCCCCGGACTAGCGGGGGGGCAAGAGACCCAGTACTTC
abundance: few
j_gene: TRBJ2-5
d_gene: TRBD2
v_gene: TRBV7-2

CDR3aa: CASSLRTGSYNSPLHF
CDR3nt: TGTGCCAGCAGTTTGCGTACGGGCTCCTATAATTCACCCCTCCACTTT
abundance: -
j_gene: TRBJ1-6
d_gene: -
v_gene: TRBV28

CDR3aa: CASSSRTDTQYF
CDR3nt: TGTGCCAGCAGTTCTAGGACAGATACGCAGTATTTT
abundance: -
j_gene: TRBJ2-3
d_gene: -
v_gene: TRBV28

CDR3aa: CASSPGGITEAFF
CDR3nt: TGTGCCAGCAGCCCGGGGGGTATAACCGAAGCTTTCTTT
abundance: few
j_gene: TRBJ1-1
d_gene: -
v_gene: TRBV7-2

CDR3aa: CASSSPRPGDSYEQYF
CDR3nt: TGCGCCAGCAGCTCCCCCCGGCCAGGGGACTCCTACGAGCAGTACTTC
abundance: few
j_gene: TRBJ2-7
d_gene: -
v_gene: TRBV5-1

CDR3aa: CASSPEELASQFF
CDR3nt: TGTGCCAGCTCACCAGAGGAACTAGCTTCGCAGTTCTTC
abundance: -
j_gene: TRBJ2-1
d_gene: -
v_gene: TRBV18

CDR3aa: CASSFSRSGANVLTF
CDR3nt: TGTGCCAGCAGCTTCAGTCGCTCTGGGGCCAACGTCCTGACTTTC
abundance: -
j_gene: TRBJ2-6
d_gene: -
v_gene: TRBV7-8

CDR3aa: CASSRTGGFYGYTF
CDR3nt: TGTGCCAGCAGCCGGACAGGGGGCTTCTATGGCTACACCTTC
abundance: -
j_gene: TRBJ1-2
d_gene: TRBD1
v_gene: TRBV5-8

CDR3aa: CASSLSWTLYEQYF
CDR3nt: TGTGCCAGCAGCTTGTCTTGGACACTCTACGAGCAGTACTTC
abundance: -
j_gene: TRBJ2-7
d_gene: -
v_gene: TRBV5-5

CDR3aa: CASSTTGLVAGELFF
CDR3nt: TGTGCCAGCAGCACAACAGGGTTGGTAGCCGGGGAGCTGTTTTTT
abundance: few
j_gene: TRBJ2-2
d_gene: -
v_gene: TRBV5-4